A single sample is the source of the 29 T cell receptor beta chains below, sequenced in a study of cytomegalovirus exposure and HLA in healthy donors. The PCR had 60 Vbeta and 13 Jbeta primers. Only in-frame clones appear in the TCRdb table, and some are missing; sequencing was by immunoSEQ multiplex PCR. The profile shows 110,000 to 150,000 clones, around 82% of them singletons. The sequenced sample was PBMCs. The receptors derive from a man aged 18 to 30 in good health and CMV-seropositive.

The V gene is TRBV28, the J gene TRBJ1-1; no clear D gene. Trimming cost V 3 bases and J 0 bases, with 11 bases left between them. Looked up from germline, CDR1 is MDHEN and CDR2 is SYDVKM. The length of the CDR3 is 15 residues. In nucleotides, the CDR3 is TGTGCCAGCAGTTTGCCACGAAACATGAACACTGAAGCTTTCTTT. Its translation is CASSLPRNMNTEAFF.

This clone was observed a single time. The J gene is TRBJ2-5, the V gene TRBV7-2, with D possibly TRBD1 on 6 matching bases. V was trimmed by 6 bases and J by 2 bases, leaving 13 bases between them. This CDR3 contains 14 residues. CDR1 is SGHTA and CDR2 is FQGNSA in the germline V gene. CDR3 residues: CASSQGWGQETQYF. For the CDR3, the DNA is TGTGCCAGCAGTCAGGGGTGGGGACAAGAGACCCAGTACTTC.

As concerns this clone: Within the sample, other DNA sequences also encode this same CDR3. This rearrangement joins TRBV6-5 to TRBJ2-1, with 7 bases aligning to TRBD2. Germline CDR1 MNHEY, CDR2 SVGAGI. The CDR3 has 14 amino acids. Trimming took 6 bases from V and 7 from J; bases not matched to a gene: 9. The CDR3 is CASSLAGVGNEQFF. The CDR3 DNA is TGTGCCAGCAGCCTGGCGGGAGTCGGGAATGAGCAGTTCTTC.

The sample holds one count of this clone. Different DNA sequences within this sample yield the same CDR3. The CDR3 sequence: CASSLQGYEQYF. CDR3 bases: TGTGCCAGCAGCCTACAGGGCTACGAGCAGTACTTC. V usage is TRBV7-2 and J usage is TRBJ2-7, with D possibly matching TRBD1 (6 bases). Germline V lookup: CDR1 SGHTA, CDR2 FQGNSA. V dropped 5 bases and J dropped 3 bases, with 8 bases sitting between them. The CDR3 is 12 residues long.

The V call is TRBV10-1, the J call TRBJ2-7; 9 positions agree with TRBD2. The CDR3 has 16 residues. V shed 0 bases, J shed 7 bases, and the junction held 10 bases outside the gene matches. The germline V gene encodes CDR1 WNHNN and CDR2 SYGVQD (reference sequence). The CDR3, as DNA: TGCGCCAGCAGTGAGTCGGGGTTAGCGGGAGCGGGTGAGCAGTACTTC. Residues: CASSESGLAGAGEQYF.

The chain employs TRBV7-9 and TRBJ1-5; 10 bases match TRBD1. Per the germline V gene, CDR1 is SEHNR and CDR2 is FQNEAQ (reference sequence). V lost 5 bases, J lost 5 bases, and 3 bases stayed unmatched. The length of the CDR3 is 14 residues. The CDR3 sequence: CASSPGTGDQPQHF. CDR3 coding DNA: TGTGCCAGCAGCCCGGGGACAGGGGATCAGCCCCAGCATTTT.

V usage is TRBV4-1 and J usage is TRBJ1-1; 10 bases are shared with TRBD1. Germline CDR1 is MGHRA and CDR2 is YSYEKL. The J segment lost 0 bases and the V segment lost 4 bases, leaving 8 bases of the junction unmatched. The length of the CDR3 is 17 residues. Written as DNA, the CDR3 is TGCGCCAGCAGCCTAGGGGGACAGGGGCAGATGAACACTGAAGCTTTCTTT. It is translated as CASSLGGQGQMNTEAFF.

The chain combines TRBV6-6 with TRBJ2-5; possible D gene TRBD1, 6 bases. The CDR3 contains 13 residues. V gave up 6 bases and J gave up 5 bases, with 13 bases separating them. Germline lookup yields CDR1 MNHNY and CDR2 SVGAGI (reference sequence). CDR3 nucleotides: TGTGCCAGCAGCTCGGACAGTCGGGAGACCCAGTACTTC. Protein: CASSSDSRETQYF.

The chain employs TRBV29-1 and TRBJ1-2; D possibly corresponds to TRBD1 (6 bases). The V end lost 7 bases, the J end lost 0 bases, and 12 bases lay between the germline ends. Germline V gene sequence: CDR1 SQVTM, CDR2 ANQGSEA. The CDR3 is made up of 13 amino acids. The CDR3 nucleotides read TGCAGCGCAAGGGGGGGCTCTAACTATGGCTACACCTTC. It specifies CSARGGSNYGYTF. Full variable domain (rest looked up from reference TRBV29-1 and TRBJ1-2): SAVISQKPSRDICQRGTSLTIQCQVDSQVTMMFWYRQQPGQSLTLIATANQGSEATYESGFVIDKFPISRPNLTFSTLTVSNMSPEDSSIYLCSARGGSNYGYTFGSGTRLTVV.

This chain links TRBV5-1 with TRBJ2-1, with 7 bases matching TRBD2. Germline V CDR1 and CDR2: SGHRS, YFSETQ. Losses at the gene ends were 0 bases for V and 3 bases for J; bases not matched to a gene: 3. This CDR3 has 15 amino acids. The CDR3 nucleotides read TGCGCCAGCAGCTTGGGGGGGGGTGGCTACAATGAGCAGTTCTTC. This gives the protein CASSLGGGGYNEQFF.

The gene calls are TRBV5-1 and TRBJ2-7, with 14 bases that match TRBD2. J gave up 2 bases and V 0 bases, and 7 bases lay outside the gene matches. Germline V CDR1 and CDR2: SGHRS, YFSETQ. The CDR3 extends over 18 amino acids. The CDR3 spells CASSLADMTSGRAYEQYF. In nucleotides, the CDR3 is TGCGCCAGCAGCTTGGCAGACATGACTAGCGGGAGGGCCTACGAGCAGTACTTC.

In DNA form, the CDR3 reads TGTGCCAGCAGTTTTGACCGGGGCACTGAAGCTTTCTTT. Its protein is CASSFDRGTEAFF. The chain couples TRBV28 to TRBJ1-1; no clear D gene. V lost 3 bases and J lost 4, with 9 bases in between. Germline CDR1 MDHEN, CDR2 SYDVKM. The CDR3 sequence is 13 residues long.

This chain connects TRBV7-9 to TRBJ2-2; 10 bases fit TRBD1. Germline V gene lookup returns CDR1 SEHNR and CDR2 FQNEAQ (reference sequence). CDR3 length equals 17 residues. Trimming cost V 5 bases and J 0 bases; bases outside gene matches: 6. The CDR3 region is CASSQSDRGANTGELFF. The CDR3 nucleotides read TGTGCCAGCAGCCAATCGGACAGGGGGGCGAACACCGGGGAGCTGTTTTTT.

V is TRBV4-1 and J is TRBJ2-7; 12 bases are shared with TRBD2. Unmatched junction bases numbered 5, after V lost 0 bases and J lost 2 bases. CDR3 size: 17 residues. Germline CDR1 is MGHRA and CDR2 is YSYEKL. CDR3 in DNA: TGCGCCAGCAGCCAAGAGGGGACTAGCGGGTCTACCTACGAGCAGTACTTC. Translation gives CASSQEGTSGSTYEQYF.

The chain recombines TRBV2 with TRBJ2-7; 14 bases match TRBD2. With V trimmed by 11 bases and J by 0 bases, 9 bases remained unmatched. Germline-derived CDR1 and CDR2 are SNHLY and FYNNEI. The CDR3 length is 16 residues. The CDR3 region is CAGGTSGSGGSYEQYF. The CDR3 coding sequence is TGTGCCGGTGGGACTAGCGGGAGCGGGGGCTCCTACGAGCAGTACTTC.

V usage is TRBV11-2 and J usage is TRBJ2-7; D remains ambiguous. CDR1 SGHAT and CDR2 FQNNGV come from the germline V gene. The CDR3 runs to 14 residues. The V end lost 2 bases, the J end lost 2 bases, and 10 bases lay between the germline ends. CDR3 sequence reads: CASSLLSPPYEQYF. The CDR3 DNA sequence: TGTGCCAGCAGCTTACTCAGTCCTCCCTACGAGCAGTACTTC. Combining the CDR3 with reference TRBV11-2 and TRBJ2-7 gives the whole variable domain EAGVAQSPRYKIIEKRQSVAFWCNPISGHATLYWYQQILGQGPKLLIQFQNNGVVDDSQLPKDRFSAERLKGVDSTLKIQPAKLEDSAVYLCASSLLSPPYEQYFGPGTRLTVT.

The chain couples TRBV10-3 to TRBJ1-1; 11 bases agree with TRBD1. J gave up 1 base and V 2 bases, and 3 bases lay outside the gene matches. Germline V gene data show CDR1 as ENHRY and CDR2 as SYGVKD. The CDR3 spans 16 residues. In nucleotides, the CDR3 is TGTGCCATCAGTGAGGGACAGGGGGCTGGGAACACTGAAGCTTTCTTT. It translates to CAISEGQGAGNTEAFF.

The genes are TRBV27 and TRBJ1-5; a weak D match, TRBD1 (5 bases). Germline CDR1 is MNHEY and CDR2 is SMNVEV (reference sequence). CDR3 size: 15 residues. Trimming took 6 bases from V and 2 from J, leaving 14 bases between them. The CDR3 nucleotides read TGTGCCAGCAGCATCTCAAGACAGCGCAATCAGCCCCAGCATTTT. Translated: CASSISRQRNQPQHF.

CDR3 amino acids: CASRGLAGSNEQFF. As DNA, the CDR3 is TGCGCCTCCCGCGGACTAGCGGGATCAAATGAGCAGTTCTTC. The rearrangement joins TRBV4-1 to TRBJ2-1; 12 positions agree with TRBD2. Germline values: CDR1 MGHRA, CDR2 YSYEKL. V lost 11 bases to trimming and J lost 7 bases; unmatched junction nucleotides: 9. The CDR3 totals 14 residues.

This clone came up once. V usage is TRBV18 and J usage is TRBJ1-2, with no clear D. This CDR3 region has 15 residues. V was pared by 5 bases and J by 3 bases, with 16 bases between. CDR1 and CDR2 (germline): KGHSH, LQKENI. This CDR3 reads CASSSYQVVDYGYTF. The CDR3 DNA is TGTGCCAGCTCATCTTACCAGGTGGTGGACTATGGCTACACCTTC. Filled out from reference TRBV18 and TRBJ1-2, the complete variable domain reads NAGVMQNPRHLVRRRGQEARLRCSPMKGHSHVYWYRQLPEEGLKFMVYLQKENIIDESGMPKERFSAEFPKEGPSILRIQQVVRGDSAAYFCASSSYQVVDYGYTFGSGTRLTVV.

J is TRBJ1-2 and V is TRBV9; 7 nucleotides align to TRBD1. Germline CDR1 and CDR2: SGDLS and YYNGEE. The CDR3 has 18 amino acids. Unmatched junction bases numbered 14, after V lost 3 bases and J lost 0 bases. The CDR3 nucleotides are TGTGCCAGCAGCGCCTCGCCGGGACAGATACAAGCTAACTATGGCTACACCTTC. Its protein product is CASSASPGQIQANYGYTF.

As for this clone: A junction boundary mismatches the germline segment, possibly from a read error. The V call is TRBV7-9, the J call TRBJ2-7, with D possibly TRBD1 on 6 matching bases. Per germline, CDR1 SEHNR and CDR2 FQNEAQ (reference sequence). CDR3 length: 13 residues. CDR3 nucleotides: TGTTCCAGCAGGTCATCAGGGGAGATCGAGCAGTACTTC. Its translation: CSSRSSGEIEQYF.

The rearrangement links TRBV27 to TRBJ2-3; 10 bases align to TRBD2. The V gene's germline CDR1 is MNHEY and CDR2 SMNVEV (reference sequence). Trimming at V came to 2 bases and at J to 2 bases, leaving 7 bases not matched to a gene. This CDR3 region has 17 residues. CDR3 sequence reads: CASSLIPLAGDTDTQYF. CDR3 sequence (DNA): TGTGCCAGCAGTTTAATCCCCCTAGCGGGAGACACAGATACGCAGTATTTT.

In this sample, this clone turned up once. The rearrangement links TRBV6-1 to TRBJ1-6, with 7 bases that match TRBD1. The V segment lost 7 bases and the J segment 6 bases; nucleotides outside the gene matches: 6. The V gene's germline CDR1 is MNHNS and CDR2 SASEGT. This CDR3 is 14 amino acids long. The DNA of the CDR3 is TGTGCCAGCACCCAGGGGGTCGGTAATTCACCCCTCCACTTT. Its protein is CASTQGVGNSPLHF.

This chain joins TRBV4-1 and TRBJ2-7; 8 bases map to TRBD1. V lost 4 bases to trimming and J lost 1 base; unmatched junction nucleotides: 9. CDR1 and CDR2 from the germline V gene are MGHRA and YSYEKL. This CDR3 region has 16 residues. CDR3 DNA: TGCGCCAGCAGCCTAGTTGTGGGACAGGAGTCCTACGAGCAGTACTTC. Translating gives CASSLVVGQESYEQYF.

The rearrangement joins TRBV10-1 to TRBJ1-2; D is perhaps TRBD1 (5 bases). Per the germline V gene, CDR1 is WNHNN and CDR2 is SYGVQD (reference sequence). The CDR3 runs 13 residues. Between the trimmed V and J ends, which lost 2 bases and 4 bases, there was a span of 8 bases. The CDR3 nucleotides are TGCGCCAGCAGTGAGCGGGGGAGCTATGGCTACACCTTC. Its protein is CASSERGSYGYTF.

The rearrangement uses TRBV5-4 and TRBJ1-2; 8 bases are a match to TRBD1. The CDR3 consists of 13 residues. The V gene end was trimmed by 4 bases and the J gene end by 8 bases; junction bases not matched to a gene: 7. Germline-derived CDR1 and CDR2 are SGHNT and YYREEE (reference sequence). The DNA of the CDR3 is TGTGCCAGCAGCGTGGACAGGGATCGAGGCTACACCTTC. Translated: CASSVDRDRGYTF.

The chain carries TRBV6-5 and TRBJ2-7; 9 bases map to TRBD1. The CDR3 spans 15 residues. The V gene's germline CDR1 is MNHEY and CDR2 SVGAGI. The ends lost 6 bases at V and 0 bases at J; junction bases unmatched: 6. The CDR3 sequence: CASRGEGQGSYEQYF. The CDR3 nucleotides read TGTGCCAGCAGGGGGGAGGGACAGGGCTCCTACGAGCAGTACTTC.

This clone was seen a handful of times. This sequence joins TRBV30 and TRBJ1-2; TRBD1 agrees at 9 bases. CDR1 GTSNPN and CDR2 SVGIG come from the germline V gene (reference sequence). The CDR3 sequence is 15 residues long. Trimming removed 0 bases from V and 8 bases from J; junction bases left unmatched: 10. In DNA form, the CDR3 reads TGTGCCTGGAGTGTACAGACCGGGACAGGGAGCGGCTACACCTTC. This translates into CAWSVQTGTGSGYTF.